The present T cell receptor (beta chain) was sequenced within a study of response to subunit inactivated influenza vaccine. J was trimmed by 3 bases and V by 0 bases; bases with no gene match: 9. The CDR3 has 17 residues. The V gene's germline CDR1 is LGHNA and CDR2 YSLEER. TCRdb recomputed calls from the RT-PCR reads with MiXCR, one row per CDR3 protein. The top ten hold about 12% of the sample, which has about 500,000 distinct CDR3 sequences, 10% to 15% seen once. This chain uses TRBV4-3 with TRBJ2-3, with 7 nucleotides matching TRBD2. The source of this sequence is a man aged 50-59 years who received an inactivated influenza vaccine. The input for sequencing was PBMCs from blood, taken 45 days after vaccination. In nucleotides, the CDR3 is TGCGCCAGCAGCCAAGATCTTGGCGGGAGAAGGACAGATACGCAGTATTTT. Its translation: CASSQDLGGRRTDTQYF.